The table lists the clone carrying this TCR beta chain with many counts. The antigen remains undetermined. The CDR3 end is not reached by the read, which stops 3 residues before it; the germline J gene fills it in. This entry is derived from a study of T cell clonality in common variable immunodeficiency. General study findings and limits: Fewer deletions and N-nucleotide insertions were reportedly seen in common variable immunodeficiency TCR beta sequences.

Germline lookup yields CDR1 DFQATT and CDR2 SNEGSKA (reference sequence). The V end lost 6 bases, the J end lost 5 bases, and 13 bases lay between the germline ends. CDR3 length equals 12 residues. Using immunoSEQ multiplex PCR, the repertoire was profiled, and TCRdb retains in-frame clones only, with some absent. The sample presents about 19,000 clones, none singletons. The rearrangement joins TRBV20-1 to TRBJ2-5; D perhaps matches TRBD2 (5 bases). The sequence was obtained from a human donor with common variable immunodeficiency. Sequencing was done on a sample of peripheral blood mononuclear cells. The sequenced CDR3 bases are TGCAGTGCCGCGCGGGCTAGGGAGACC. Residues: CSAARARET. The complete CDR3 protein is CSAARARETQYF.